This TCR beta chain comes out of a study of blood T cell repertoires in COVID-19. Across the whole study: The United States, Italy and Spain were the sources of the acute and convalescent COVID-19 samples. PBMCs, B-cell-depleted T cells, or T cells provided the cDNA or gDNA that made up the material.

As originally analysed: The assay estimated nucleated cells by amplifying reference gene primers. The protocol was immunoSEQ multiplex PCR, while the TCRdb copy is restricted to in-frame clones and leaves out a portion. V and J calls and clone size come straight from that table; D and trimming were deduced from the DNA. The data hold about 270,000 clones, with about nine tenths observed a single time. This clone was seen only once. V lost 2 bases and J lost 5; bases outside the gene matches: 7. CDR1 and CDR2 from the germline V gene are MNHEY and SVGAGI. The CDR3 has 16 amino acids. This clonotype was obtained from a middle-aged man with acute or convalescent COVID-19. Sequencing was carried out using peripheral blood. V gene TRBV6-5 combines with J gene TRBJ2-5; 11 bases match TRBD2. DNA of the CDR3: TGTGCCAGCAGTTACCTAGCGGGGGGCCCGAGGGAGACCCAGTACTTC. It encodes CASSYLAGGPRETQYF.